Only a few counts were recorded for the clone carrying this TCR beta chain. The antigen is unknown. The sample is drawn from a study of T cell repertoires in cytomegalovirus infection. Turning to the study itself: An indication of both CMV infection and matching HLA type came from public TCR beta signatures.

TCRdb reprocessed the reads with MiXCR, giving one entry per CDR3 protein. Here the sample spans some 680,000 distinct CDR3 sequences, less than 40% being singletons. Overall study results and limits: In two of eight donors, the top clonotype was HLA-C-restricted CMV-specific. Cumulative frequency of public TCR beta families picked out carriers of CMV plus the relevant HLA.

Germline V gene data show CDR1 as SEHNR and CDR2 as FQNEAQ (reference sequence). The CDR3 contains 19 residues. Losses at the gene ends were 4 bases for V and 0 bases for J; bases not matched to a gene: 14. This clonotype originated in a human donor in good health (CMV status not recorded). Some clones in this sample may be carry-over from other donors' samples. This chain joins TRBV7-9 and TRBJ1-2; 10 positions match TRBD1. Sequencing input: PBMCs. The CDR3 DNA reads as TGTGCCAGCAGCTCCCAGTACCGGGACAGGGGTCTTGCTAACTATGGCTACACCTTC. It yields the protein CASSSQYRDRGLANYGYTF.